Each of the 23 T cell receptor beta chains below was sequenced from the same sample in a study of Ad26.COV2.S vaccination and SARS-CoV-2 variants. Sample treatment: around 19 received Ad26.COV2.S at low or high dose, single or two shots; 5 received placebo; per-sample allocation not given. It was on day 63 after the first vaccine or placebo injection that samples were taken. The method was immunoSEQ multiplex PCR; TCRdb's version includes in-frame clones alone and lacks a portion of them. This table has 500,000 or so clones, roughly 87% appearing once. The input for sequencing was peripheral blood, taken in a trial of Ad26.COV2.S vaccine versus placebo. The source of these receptors is a person between 18 and 60 years old who received the Ad26.COV2.S COVID-19 vaccine or a placebo.

The chain joins TRBV6-5 to TRBJ2-1; D gene uncertain. The germline V and J ends were trimmed by 7 bases and 10 bases, with 11 bases remaining between them. CDR3 length: 11 residues. CDR1 is MNHEY and CDR2 is SVGAGI in the germline V gene. CDR3 sequence: CASTKGWEQFF. In DNA, the CDR3 is TGTGCCAGCACTAAGGGCTGGGAGCAGTTCTTC.

The rearrangement uses TRBV5-4 and TRBJ2-7; D perhaps matches TRBD1 (6 bases). This CDR3 contains 13 residues. Trimming stripped 4 bases from V and 4 bases from J, with 12 bases between. In germline, CDR1 is SGHNT, CDR2 YYREEE (reference sequence). The CDR3 region is CASSPAGVYEQYF. The CDR3 DNA sequence: TGTGCCAGCAGCCCGGCAGGGGTTTACGAGCAGTACTTC.

The rearrangement links TRBV28 to TRBJ1-5; D is perhaps TRBD1 (6 bases). V lost 4 bases to trimming and J lost 6 bases, with 16 bases between them. The CDR3 extends over 15 amino acids. CDR1 MDHEN and CDR2 SYDVKM come from the germline V gene. CDR3 nucleotide sequence: TGTGCCAGCAGTTCTGAGGCGGGGGGCTTTCAGCCCCAGCATTTT. Its translation: CASSSEAGGFQPQHF.

This clone was found a few times. This chain uses TRBV7-9 with TRBJ2-2; no clear D gene. In germline, CDR1 is SEHNR, CDR2 FQNEAQ (reference sequence). CDR3 length: 11 amino acids. V lost 6 bases and J lost 5, with 4 bases in between. The CDR3 sequence: CASRRTGELFF. The CDR3, as DNA: TGTGCCAGCAGAAGGACCGGGGAGCTGTTTTTT.

This rearrangement joins TRBV12-3 or TRBV12-4 to TRBJ2-6, with D uncertain. The CDR3 runs 13 residues. Deletions cut 6 bases from V and 1 base from J, with 4 bases between. CDR3 residues: CASSVSGANVLTF. CDR3 sequence (DNA): TGTGCCAGCAGCGTTTCTGGGGCCAACGTCCTGACTTTC.

This sequence joins TRBV9 and TRBJ2-7; a weak D match, TRBD2 (5 bases). Trimming pared 4 bases from V and 7 bases from J, leaving 15 bases between. CDR3 length: 13 amino acids. CDR1 and CDR2 (germline): SGDLS, YYNGEE. DNA for the CDR3: TGTGCCAGCAGCCCCCGGCCGGGGATAGAGCAGTACTTC. Translation gives CASSPRPGIEQYF.

The count of this clone is one. The chain carries TRBV7-2 and TRBJ2-7; 10 positions agree with TRBD2. CDR3 length equals 16 residues. After removal of 5 bases from V and 7 bases from J, the junction contained 14 bases not matched to a gene. The V gene's germline CDR1 is SGHTA and CDR2 FQGNSA. The CDR3 nucleotides read TGTGCCAGCAGCAGGACTAGCGGTGGAGGGGGGGTGGAGCAGTACTTC. It yields the protein CASSRTSGGGGVEQYF.

The chain uses TRBV2 and TRBJ2-2, with D possibly TRBD2 on 5 matching bases. Per germline, CDR1 SNHLY and CDR2 FYNNEI. V shed 8 bases and J shed 6 bases, with 13 bases lying between them. The CDR3 is made up of 13 amino acids. CDR3 nucleotide sequence: TGTGCCAGCCGCCGGGATGGATCCGGGGAGCTGTTTTTT. This encodes CASRRDGSGELFF.

The count of this clone is one. V is TRBV5-1 and J is TRBJ2-7; 9 nucleotides match TRBD2. V shed 1 base, J shed 4 bases, and the junction held 6 bases outside the gene matches. CDR3 length equals 15 residues. Germline V gene lookup returns CDR1 SGHRS and CDR2 YFSETQ. The DNA for the CDR3 is TGCGCCAGCAGCTTGACTCCGGCGGGAGGGTACGAGCAGTACTTC. As protein: CASSLTPAGGYEQYF.

In its sample, this clone was seen a few times. The chain joins TRBV28 to TRBJ1-3; D call uncertain. CDR3 length: 16 residues. Germline V gene data show CDR1 as MDHEN and CDR2 as SYDVKM. Between the trimmed V and J ends, which lost 1 base and 0 bases, there was a span of 10 bases. CDR3 nucleotides: TGTGCCAGCAGTTTATTTTTGCCAAGCTCTGGAAACACCATATATTTT. This gives the protein CASSLFLPSSGNTIYF. Supplemented by reference TRBV28 and TRBJ1-3, the full variable domain reads DVKVTQSSRYLVKRTGEKVFLECVQDMDHENMFWYRQDPGLGLRLIYFSYDVKMKEKGDIPEGYSVSREKKERFSLILESASTNQTSMYLCASSLFLPSSGNTIYFGEGSWLTVV.

As DNA, the CDR3 is TGTGCCAGTAGTATCCGGGTGGGGGACACTGAAGCTTTCTTT. This translates into CASSIRVGDTEAFF. V usage is TRBV19 and J usage is TRBJ1-1; D possibly corresponds to TRBD1 (5 bases). The germline gives CDR1 LNHDA, CDR2 SQIVND (reference sequence). The CDR3 consists of 14 residues. Deletions cut 3 bases from V and 3 bases from J, with 11 bases between.

The chain uses TRBV1 and TRBJ2-3; no check of the table's D call, TRBD2, against the DNA was made. TRBV1 is classified as a pseudogene. There are 17 residues in the CDR3. CDR3 nucleotides: TGCACCAGCAGCCTTCTTTCGGGACTAGCGGACACAGATACGCAGTATTTT. Protein: CTSSLLSGLADTDTQYF.

The V gene is TRBV13, the J gene TRBJ2-1, with D perhaps matching TRBD2 (5 bases). V shed 5 bases and J shed 6 bases, with 17 bases lying between them. The CDR3 sequence is 15 residues long. Looked up from germline, CDR1 is PRHDT and CDR2 is FYEKMQ (reference sequence). The CDR3 nucleotides read TGTGCCAGCAGCCAAGCAGGCCTAGCCCGCAATGAGCAGTTCTTC. Its translation: CASSQAGLARNEQFF. Full variable domain (outside the CDR3, taken from reference TRBV13 and TRBJ2-1): AAGVIQSPRHLIKEKRETATLKCYPIPRHDTVYWYQQGPGQDPQFLISFYEKMQSDKGSIPDRFSAQQFSDYHSELNMSSLELGDSALYFCASSQAGLARNEQFFGPGTRLTVL.

The chain joins TRBV30 to TRBJ1-5, with D possibly TRBD1 on 5 matching bases. CDR3 length: 13 amino acids. Germline loops: CDR1 GTSNPN, CDR2 SVGIG (reference sequence). V was pared by 1 base and J by 4 bases, with 8 bases between. CDR3: CAWSGGRNQPQHF. For the CDR3, the DNA is TGTGCCTGGAGTGGGGGCAGAAATCAGCCCCAGCATTTT.

The rearrangement links TRBV6-2 or TRBV6-3 to TRBJ1-5; D is perhaps TRBD1 (6 bases). Germline values: CDR1 MNHEY, CDR2 SVGEGT. V was shortened by 4 bases and J by 3 bases, with 19 bases between the two germline ends. The CDR3 has 17 residues. The CDR3 nucleotides are TGTGCCAGCAGTTTCCCATTCAGGGGTCGGAACAATCAGCCCCAGCATTTT. Residues: CASSFPFRGRNNQPQHF.

This chain uses TRBV18 with TRBJ2-1; no reliable D call. Trimming pared 3 bases from V and 5 bases from J, leaving 17 bases between. The CDR3 extends over 16 amino acids. CDR1 and CDR2 (germline): KGHSH, LQKENI. The CDR3 bases are TGTGCCAGCTCACCCGTCGTGAGGAGTCGCGACAATGAGCAGTTCTTC. As protein: CASSPVVRSRDNEQFF.

The chain links TRBV24-1 to TRBJ1-5; D perhaps matches TRBD1 (6 bases). The CDR3 totals 15 residues. The V and J ends lost 3 bases and 7 bases respectively, with 15 bases between them. CDR1 and CDR2 from the germline V gene are KGHDR and SFDVKD. CDR3 in amino acids: CATSDTHSGVQPQHF. For the CDR3, the DNA is TGTGCCACCAGTGATACCCACTCAGGGGTACAGCCCCAGCATTTT.

The V and J genes are TRBV4-3 and TRBJ2-3; 11 nucleotides agree with TRBD2. The CDR3 length is 16 residues. V lost 4 bases to trimming and J lost 6 bases; unmatched junction nucleotides: 9. The germline V gene encodes CDR1 LGHNA and CDR2 YSLEER. The CDR3 loop is CASSRIAGGVGDTQYF. The DNA for the CDR3 is TGCGCCAGCAGCCGCATAGCGGGAGGGGTGGGCGATACGCAGTATTTT.

The chain joins TRBV3-1 (or the pseudogene TRBV3-2) to TRBJ2-3; D is possibly TRBD2 (5 bases). V gave up 0 bases and J gave up 2 bases, with 15 bases separating them. The CDR3 is made up of 17 amino acids. Germline CDR1 is LGHDT and CDR2 is YNNKEL (reference sequence). CDR3 nucleotide sequence: TGTGCCAGCAGCCAAGATCTAGGCTCGGGGTCCACAGATACGCAGTATTTT. This gives the protein CASSQDLGSGSTDTQYF.

This rearrangement joins TRBV5-4 to TRBJ2-7; 10 positions agree with TRBD2. The germline V gene has CDR1 SGHNT and CDR2 YYREEE (reference sequence). This CDR3 spans 16 amino acids. V gave up 4 bases and J gave up 6 bases; unmatched junction bases: 13. CDR3: CASSPPAGGPKGEQYF. CDR3 DNA: TGTGCCAGCAGCCCCCCAGCGGGAGGGCCGAAGGGCGAGCAGTACTTC.

In this sample, this clone turned up once. CDR3 region: CASSNRRGGGGYEQYF. Written as DNA, the CDR3 is TGCGCCAGCAGCAACCGAAGGGGAGGGGGCGGCTACGAGCAGTACTTC. The chain has TRBV5-1 and TRBJ2-7, with D possibly called TRBD1 or TRBD2 (7 bases each). Germline V gene data show CDR1 as SGHRS and CDR2 as YFSETQ. With 4 bases removed from V and 3 bases from J, the gap between germline ends came to 20 bases. CDR3 length equals 16 residues. The whole variable domain, remainder taken from reference TRBV5-1 and TRBJ2-7, is KAGVTQTPRYLIKTRGQQVTLSCSPISGHRSVSWYQQTPGQGLQFLFEYFSETQRNKGNFPGRFSGRQFSNSRSEMNVSTLELGDSALYLCASSNRRGGGGYEQYFGPGTRLTVT.

The J gene is TRBJ2-5, the V gene TRBV5-1, with 7 bases aligning to TRBD2. The V gene end was trimmed by 0 bases and the J gene end by 2 bases; junction bases not matched to a gene: 4. Germline loops: CDR1 SGHRS, CDR2 YFSETQ. The CDR3 spans 15 residues. The CDR3 region has the DNA TGCGCCAGCAGCTTGGGCGGGAGCTTTCAAGAGACCCAGTACTTC. Translating it yields CASSLGGSFQETQYF.

This chain links TRBV4-3 with TRBJ2-7; TRBD1 matches 8 bases. The CDR3 totals 14 residues. Germline CDR1 is LGHNA and CDR2 is YSLEER. J was trimmed by 6 bases and V by 1 base; bases with no gene match: 5. In DNA form, the CDR3 reads TGCGCCAGCAGCCAAGGGGACAGGAGTCTCGAGCAGTACTTC. Amino acids: CASSQGDRSLEQYF.